This T cell receptor (beta chain) was captured in a study of OX40 agonist ivuxolimab in advanced cancers. The germline V gene encodes CDR1 SGHDT and CDR2 YYEEEE. CDR3 size: 16 residues. Trimming removed 3 bases from V and 5 bases from J, with 20 bases in between. Sequencing was performed with immunoSEQ multiplex PCR; in TCRdb, only in-frame clones are kept and a portion is missing. This sample yields 40,000 or so clones, of which about nine tenths are seen a single time; 8% to 10% belongs to the top ten. The clonotype originates from an adult with an advanced solid tumor such as melanoma, head and neck, liver or kidney cancer. The sample consisted of CD4+ or CD8+ T cells sorted from blood, taken in a trial of the OX40 agonist ivuxolimab. The rearrangement uses TRBV5-6 and TRBJ1-1; maybe TRBD1 (5 bases). CDR3 in DNA: TGTGCCAGCAGCTACAGGACGGCGGTGTTGGGGACTGAAGCTTTCTTT. Protein sequence: CASSYRTAVLGTEAFF. The full variable domain, in which reference TRBV5-6 and TRBJ1-1 provide the parts outside the CDR3, is DAGVTQSPTHLIKTRGQQVTLRCSPKSGHDTVSWYQQALGQGPQFIFQYYEEEERQRGNFPDRFSGHQFPNYSSELNVNALLLGDSALYLCASSYRTAVLGTEAFFGQGTRLTVV.